Listed below are T cell receptor beta chains from one sample, sequenced in a study of cytomegalovirus exposure and HLA in healthy donors. Measured with immunoSEQ multiplex PCR; TCRdb has only the in-frame clones, and not every one. The sample records under 200,000 clones, approximately 80% being singletons. The sample consisted of PBMCs. The receptors shown here come from a woman in her thirties in good health and CMV-seropositive. Each CDR3 is given with its conserved first and last residue. D genes are given only for firm matches. Clone sizes are given selectively: once, few, many, or a class where the clone is expanded.

D	V	J	size	DNA	CDR3
.	TRBV19	TRBJ2-5	.	TGTGCCAGTAGTATAGCCGCCCAGGGGCAAGAGACCCAGTACTTC	CASSIAAQGQETQYF
TRBD1	TRBV19	TRBJ1-5	.	TGTGCCAGTAGTAAGGCCATGGGACAGGGAATTCAGCCCCAGCATTTT	CASSKAMGQGIQPQHF
TRBD2	TRBV7-9	TRBJ2-7	.	TGTGCCAGCAGCTCCGGGACTAGCGGGGGGGCTCAGTACGAGCAGTACTTC	CASSSGTSGGAQYEQYF
.	TRBV4-2	TRBJ1-6	.	TGTGCCAGCAGCCAGGCCGACAGTCGTCCTCCCCTCCACTTT	CASSQADSRPPLHF
.	TRBV2	TRBJ2-1	.	TGTGCCAGCAGTGAAGCAGCTGGGGGCGCTCCCCAGTTCTTC	CASSEAAGGAPQFF
.	TRBV5-1	TRBJ2-1	few	TGCGCCAGCAGCTTGCCTAGCTTACTCGGGGAGCAGTTCTTC	CASSLPSLLGEQFF
.	TRBV7-9	TRBJ1-1	.	TGTGCCAGCAGCTTAAGTTCGGCGGCGAACACTGAAGCTTTCTTT	CASSLSSAANTEAFF
TRBD1	TRBV7-9	TRBJ1-3	.	TGTGCCAGCAGCTTAGCCTTACAGGGGGACCGAAACACCATATATTTT	CASSLALQGDRNTIYF
TRBD1	TRBV19	TRBJ2-7	.	TGTGCCAGTAGTATAGGGACGGGACAGTTCCCTACCAACTACGAGCAGTACTTC	CASSIGTGQFPTNYEQYF
.	TRBV27	TRBJ2-4	.	TGTGCCAGCAGTTTAGGATCCCTTCCAGGGGCGCCGGACATTCAGTACTTC	CASSLGSLPGAPDIQYF
.	TRBV6-6	TRBJ1-1	once	TGTGCCAGCAGTTACCTGACAAGGGGGTCTGAAGCTTTCTTT	CASSYLTRGSEAFF
.	TRBV7-9	TRBJ1-1	.	TGTGCCAGCAGCTTAATGGGGGGAACTGAAGCTTTCTTT	CASSLMGGTEAFF
.	TRBV5-6	TRBJ1-1	.	TGTGCCAGCAGGAGACCGGGGGTGAACACTGAAGCTTTCTTT	CASRRPGVNTEAFF
.	TRBV19	TRBJ2-5	.	TGTGCCAGTAGCTCTACCCAGTACTTC	CASSSTQYF
TRBD1	TRBV2	TRBJ1-2	.	TGTGCCAGCATTAAATGGGACAGGGGGCACGGCTACACCTTC	CASIKWDRGHGYTF
TRBD1	TRBV5-4	TRBJ1-2	.	TGTGCCAGCAGCTTCAGGACAGGGGGTAGGGGCTACATCTTC	CASSFRTGGRGYIF
.	TRBV30	TRBJ1-5	few	TGTGCCTGGAGTGGGCAGGGAGGACAGCCCCAGCATTTT	CAWSGQGGQPQHF
TRBD2	TRBV18	TRBJ2-2	.	TGTGCCAGCTCACCACGAGGGAGGGTGAACACCGGGGAGCTGTTTTTT	CASSPRGRVNTGELFF
TRBD2	TRBV5-4	TRBJ2-5	.	TGTGCCAGCAGCGCCAGCGGGGGGGCGTTAGAGACCCAGTACTTC	CASSASGGALETQYF
TRBD1	TRBV6-5	TRBJ2-3	.	TGTGCCAGCAGGGACAGGACCTACACAGATACGCAGTATTTT	CASRDRTYTDTQYF
TRBD1	TRBV5-1	TRBJ1-5	once	TGCGCCAGCAGCTTCGGTAACAGGGGGGAGCAGCCCCAGCATTTT	CASSFGNRGEQPQHF
.	TRBV7-9	TRBJ1-6	.	TGTGCCAGCAGCTTAGCGACAGCCTATAATTCACCCCTCCACTTT	CASSLATAYNSPLHF
TRBD1	TRBV2	TRBJ1-6	.	TGTGCCAGCAAGCCAGGGGGCGCTCAGGGTAATTCACCCCTCCACTTT	CASKPGGAQGNSPLHF
TRBD2	TRBV28	TRBJ2-1	once	TGTGCCAGCAGAGATACGGCGGGGGGCGGTCCCCTTGAGCAGTTCTTC	CASRDTAGGGPLEQFF
TRBD2	TRBV11-2	TRBJ2-3	.	TGTGCCAGCAGCTTCCTTTTTTGGGGGGGAGATACGCAGTATTTT	CASSFLFWGGDTQYF
TRBD2	TRBV5-1	TRBJ2-3	once	TGCGCCAGCAGCTTGGCGGAATACTGGAGCGGGGGGGCAGAAGATACGCAGTATTTT	CASSLAEYWSGGAEDTQYF
.	TRBV15	TRBJ1-1	.	TGTGCCACCAGCAGAGTAGGCAGGACAAACACTGAAGCTTTCTTT	CATSRVGRTNTEAFF
.	TRBV29-1	TRBJ1-6	.	TGCAGCGTTGGAACTTCCAATTCACCCCTCCACTTT	CSVGTSNSPLHF
.	TRBV30	TRBJ1-3	once	TGTGCCTGGAGTCATACTCAGGATACTGGAAACACCATATATTTT	CAWSHTQDTGNTIYF
.	TRBV9	TRBJ2-3	.	TGTGCCAGCAGCGTAGTAGGAGATGGCACAGATACGCAGTATTTT	CASSVVGDGTDTQYF
.	TRBV9	TRBJ2-1	.	TGTGCCAGCAGCGTAGGAGTAACCTCCGGGACTCGCCTACTTAATGAGCAGTTCTTC	CASSVGVTSGTRLLNEQFF
.	TRBV29-1	TRBJ2-1	.	TGCAGCGTTAAGGGACTGATCTACAATGAGCAGTTCTTC	CSVKGLIYNEQFF